The 12 T cell receptor beta chains in this list originate from one sample, sequenced in a study of shared clonotypes between healthy human individuals. Naivety among CD8 cells was defined by CD45RO negativity and positive CCR7 selection, thereby excluding terminally differentiated effector memory CD45RA+ cells. Method: immunoSEQ multiplex PCR; TCRdb's copy keeps in-frame clones and lacks some. This table has roughly 1,800,000 clones, about 95% appearing once. Sequenced input: naive CD8+ T cells sorted from blood. These receptors originate from a man between 18 and 29 years old in good health.

V and J are TRBV4-3 and TRBJ2-2, with a tentative D call TRBD2 (5 bases). Trimming removed 0 bases from V and 6 bases from J, with 14 bases in between. Germline V CDR1 and CDR2: LGHNA, YSLEER. There are 16 residues in the CDR3. The CDR3 DNA reads as TGCGCCAGCAGCCAAGATCGCGGCAGTAGCGCCGGGGAGCTGTTTTTT. The encoded protein is CASSQDRGSSAGELFF.

The chain has TRBV7-2 and TRBJ2-7; 8 bases match TRBD1. Germline V CDR1 and CDR2: SGHTA, FQGNSA. The CDR3 covers 15 residues. V shed 1 base and J 3 bases; nucleotides not matched to a gene: 5. Here the CDR3 DNA reads TGTGCCAGCAGCTTAGTCGGGACAGGCTACTACGAGCAGTACTTC. Encoded protein: CASSLVGTGYYEQYF.

The J gene is TRBJ2-5, the V gene TRBV7-8; TRBD2 matches 11 bases. Germline CDR1 reads SGHVS; CDR2 reads FQNEAQ. With V trimmed by 3 bases and J by 5 bases, 8 bases remained unmatched. This CDR3 is built from 16 residues. For the CDR3, the DNA is TGTGCCAGCAGCTTGACTAGCGGGGCGAGCTGGGAGACCCAGTACTTC. It codes for CASSLTSGASWETQYF.

The gene calls are TRBV10-1 and TRBJ2-1; D is undetermined. V lost 3 bases and J lost 6, with 6 bases in between. Germline lookup yields CDR1 WNHNN and CDR2 SYGVQD (reference sequence). CDR3 length: 12 amino acids. Written as DNA, the CDR3 is TGCGCCAGCAGTGACTATACCAATGAGCAGTTCTTC. Protein product: CASSDYTNEQFF.

The chain employs TRBV28 and TRBJ1-5; D is unclear. Germline CDR1 and CDR2: MDHEN and SYDVKM. This CDR3 spans 17 amino acids. V lost 2 bases and J lost 0, with 14 bases in between. CDR3 sequence reads: CASSLTLGGYSNQPQHF. The CDR3 bases are TGTGCCAGCAGTTTAACGTTAGGCGGTTATAGCAATCAGCCCCAGCATTTT.

This clone was seen a handful of times. This chain joins TRBV9 and TRBJ1-6; D gene ambiguous. This CDR3 spans 14 amino acids. V dropped 0 bases and J dropped 9 bases, with 10 bases sitting between them. Germline V gene sequence: CDR1 SGDLS, CDR2 YYNGEE. The CDR3 protein is CASSVAGMFSPLHF. In nucleotides, the CDR3 is TGTGCCAGCAGCGTAGCCGGCATGTTTTCACCCCTCCACTTT.

A word on this clone: Within the sample, other DNA sequences also encode this same CDR3. The chain recombines TRBV7-9 with TRBJ1-1; D is ambiguous. The germline V and J ends were trimmed by 5 bases and 2 bases, with 6 bases remaining between them. The CDR3 consists of 12 residues. Germline-derived CDR1 and CDR2 are SEHNR and FQNEAQ (reference sequence). The CDR3 DNA sequence: TGTGCCAGCAGCCCCCTCAACACTGAAGCTTTCTTT. Translation: CASSPLNTEAFF. Full variable domain (outside the CDR3, taken from reference TRBV7-9 and TRBJ1-1): DTGVSQNPRHKITKRGQNVTFRCDPISEHNRLYWYRQTLGQGPEFLTYFQNEAQLEKSRLLSDRFSAERPKGSFSTLEIQRTEQGDSAMYLCASSPLNTEAFFGQGTRLTVV.

In the case of this clone: The sample has other DNA sequences that encode this CDR3 too. The rearrangement joins TRBV15 to TRBJ2-5; D unclear. This CDR3 spans 12 amino acids. Trimming cost V 0 bases and J 4 bases, with 3 bases left between them. Germline CDR1 reads LNHNV; CDR2 reads YYDKDF (reference sequence). For the CDR3, the DNA is TGTGCCACCAGCAGAGATACAGAGACCCAGTACTTC. Its translation is CATSRDTETQYF. Using reference TRBV15 and TRBJ2-5 for the parts outside the CDR3, the full variable domain is DAMVIQNPRYQVTQFGKPVTLSCSQTLNHNVMYWYQQKSSQAPKLLFHYYDKDFNNEADTPDNFQSRRPNTSFCFLDIRSPGLGDTAMYLCATSRDTETQYFGPGTRLLVL.

Only one count was recorded for this clone. This CDR3 is also generated by other DNA sequences in the sample. This chain links TRBV6-1 with TRBJ2-7; D uncertain. This CDR3 is 13 amino acids long. Germline assignment: CDR1 MNHNS and CDR2 SASEGT. Trimming pared 3 bases from V and 2 bases from J, leaving 8 bases between. The CDR3 DNA sequence: TGTGCCAGCAGTGAGGGCCGCGCCTACGAGCAGTACTTC. As protein: CASSEGRAYEQYF.

The sample holds one count of this clone. This rearrangement joins TRBV6-8 to TRBJ1-1, with D unresolved. In germline, CDR1 is MNHGY, CDR2 SAAAGT. The CDR3 length is 14 residues. V lost 5 bases and J 4 bases, leaving 14 bases between the germline ends. Here the CDR3 DNA reads TGTGCCAGCAGTCCACGTCAGCGAGGCACTGAAGCTTTCTTT. This sequence encodes CASSPRQRGTEAFF.

The chain recombines TRBV4-3 with TRBJ2-1; D gene unclear. The V gene's germline CDR1 is LGHNA and CDR2 YSLEER. The CDR3 has 14 residues. Deletions cut 2 bases from V and 9 bases from J, with 14 bases between. The CDR3 sequence: CASSQSISIIEQFF. CDR3 bases: TGCGCCAGCAGCCAAAGTATATCGATCATTGAGCAGTTCTTC.

CDR3 nucleotide sequence: TGTGCCAGCAGGTCCACGGGGGGTCAGCAGTTCTTC. Translated, it gives CASRSTGGQQFF. The chain has TRBV9 and TRBJ2-1, with 7 bases aligning to TRBD2. From germline, CDR1 is SGDLS and CDR2 YYNGEE. This CDR3 is 12 amino acids long. J gave up 11 bases and V 5 bases, and 7 bases lay outside the gene matches.